A single sample is the source of the 4 T cell receptor beta chains below, sequenced in a study of T cell responses to AZD1222 COVID-19 vaccine. TCRdb's table, derived via immunoSEQ multiplex PCR, lists solely in-frame clones and lacks some. The sample has 150,000 to 200,000 clones, about 90% seen once. Sample: peripheral blood, taken on day 0 of AZD1222 vaccination. The receptors were sampled from an adult in good health.

The J gene is TRBJ1-2, the V gene TRBV6-5, with D unresolved. Germline-derived CDR1 and CDR2 are MNHEY and SVGAGI. The CDR3 is 13 residues long. V lost 6 bases and J lost 0, with 8 bases in between. This CDR3 reads CASRSPANYGYTF. CDR3 nucleotides: TGTGCCAGCAGGTCTCCTGCTAACTATGGCTACACCTTC.

This chain joins TRBV6-5 and TRBJ1-4; maybe TRBD1 (5 bases). The CDR3 runs to 16 residues. In germline, CDR1 is MNHEY, CDR2 SVGAGI. The V and J ends lost 2 bases and 8 bases respectively, with 18 bases between them. CDR3 region: CASSYGRTWGVEKLFF. DNA of the CDR3: TGTGCCAGCAGTTACGGTCGTACTTGGGGCGTCGAAAAACTGTTTTTT.

V gene TRBV28 combines with J gene TRBJ2-7; D assignment may be TRBD1 or TRBD2 (5 bases each). Germline V gene sequence: CDR1 MDHEN, CDR2 SYDVKM. Trimming pared 6 bases from V and 5 bases from J, leaving 17 bases between. This CDR3 region has 14 residues. The CDR3 is CASRSSGTVHEQYF. The CDR3 DNA follows: TGTGCCAGCAGGTCATCGGGGACGGTCCACGAGCAGTACTTC.

CDR3 residues: CASRPQQGVSNQPQHF. DNA of the CDR3: TGTGCCAGCAGACCTCAGCAAGGGGTAAGCAATCAGCCCCAGCATTTT. V gene TRBV6-6 combines with J gene TRBJ1-5; the D gene is possibly TRBD1 (5 bases). Trimming shortened V by 6 bases and J by 1 base, and 16 bases separated the two germline ends. The V gene's germline CDR1 is MNHNY and CDR2 SVGAGI (reference sequence). This CDR3 spans 16 amino acids.